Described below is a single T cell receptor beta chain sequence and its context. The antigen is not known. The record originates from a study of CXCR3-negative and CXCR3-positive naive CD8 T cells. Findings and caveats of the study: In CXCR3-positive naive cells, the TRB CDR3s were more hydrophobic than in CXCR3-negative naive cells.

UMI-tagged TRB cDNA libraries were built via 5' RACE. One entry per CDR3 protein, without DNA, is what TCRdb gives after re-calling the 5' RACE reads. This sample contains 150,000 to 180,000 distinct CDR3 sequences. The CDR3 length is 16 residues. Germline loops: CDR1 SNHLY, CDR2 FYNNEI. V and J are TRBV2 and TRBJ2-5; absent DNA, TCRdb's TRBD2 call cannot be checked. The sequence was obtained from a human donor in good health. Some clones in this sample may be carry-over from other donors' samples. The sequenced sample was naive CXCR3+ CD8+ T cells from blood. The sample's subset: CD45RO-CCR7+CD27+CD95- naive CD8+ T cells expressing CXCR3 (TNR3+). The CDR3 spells CASSDGSLAREETQYF.